This TCR beta chain was sequenced in a study of T cell responses to AZD1222 COVID-19 vaccine. On this clone: Its specificity is unknown.

The table came from immunoSEQ multiplex PCR; TCRdb's copy has only in-frame clones and leaves some out. The table includes around 200,000 clones, 80% to 95% detected once. Germline values: CDR1 SGHDT, CDR2 YYEEEE. CDR3 length: 15 amino acids. Trimming shortened V by 0 bases and J by 4 bases, and 13 bases separated the two germline ends. Study-wide points: Donors were chiefly white British, with a greater number of females, and clonal diversity was perhaps underestimated. Repertoires were obtained solely post-peak T cell response.

The V call is TRBV5-6, the J call TRBJ1-2, with a weak D call TRBD1 (5 bases). The sequence came from an adult in good health. This specimen was peripheral blood, taken on day 0 of AZD1222 vaccination. CDR3: CASSLEMSGGYGYTF. CDR3 nucleotide sequence: TGTGCCAGCAGCTTGGAGATGTCGGGGGGCTATGGCTACACCTTC.